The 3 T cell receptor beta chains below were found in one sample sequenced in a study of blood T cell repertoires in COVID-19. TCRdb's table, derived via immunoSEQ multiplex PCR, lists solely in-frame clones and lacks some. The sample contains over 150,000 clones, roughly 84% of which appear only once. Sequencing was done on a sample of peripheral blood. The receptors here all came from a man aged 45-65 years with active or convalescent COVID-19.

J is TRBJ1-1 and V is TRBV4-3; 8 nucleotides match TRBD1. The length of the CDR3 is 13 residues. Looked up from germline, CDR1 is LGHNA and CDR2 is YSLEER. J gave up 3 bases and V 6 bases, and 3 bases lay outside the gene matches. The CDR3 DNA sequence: TGCGCCAGCAGGATACAGGGGGACACTGAAGCTTTCTTT. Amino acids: CASRIQGDTEAFF.

The CDR3 region has the DNA TGTGCCAGCAGCTTAGGGCGGGGGCTCTCTAATGAAAAACTGTTTTTT. Amino acid sequence: CASSLGRGLSNEKLFF. The chain is built from TRBV7-9 and TRBJ1-4, with D possibly matching TRBD1 (6 bases). The CDR3 runs 16 residues. Per germline, CDR1 SEHNR and CDR2 FQNEAQ (reference sequence). Trimming pared 1 base from V and 3 bases from J, leaving 12 bases between.

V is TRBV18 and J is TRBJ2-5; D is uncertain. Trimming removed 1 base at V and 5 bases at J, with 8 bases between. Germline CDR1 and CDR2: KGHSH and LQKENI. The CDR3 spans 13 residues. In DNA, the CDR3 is TGTGCCAGCTCACCACGGCAGGCGGAGACCCAGTACTTC. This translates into CASSPRQAETQYF.